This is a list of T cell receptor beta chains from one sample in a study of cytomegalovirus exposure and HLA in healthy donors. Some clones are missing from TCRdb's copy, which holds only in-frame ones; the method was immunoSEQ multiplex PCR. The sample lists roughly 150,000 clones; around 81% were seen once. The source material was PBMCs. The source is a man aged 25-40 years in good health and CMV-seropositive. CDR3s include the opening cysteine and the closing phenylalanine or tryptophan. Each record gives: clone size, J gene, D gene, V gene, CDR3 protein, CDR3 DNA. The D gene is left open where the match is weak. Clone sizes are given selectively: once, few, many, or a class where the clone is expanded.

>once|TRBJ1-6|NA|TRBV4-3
CASSHALGRTTNSPLHF
TGCGCCAGCAGCCACGCCCTTGGCAGGACTACAAATTCACCCCTCCACTTT
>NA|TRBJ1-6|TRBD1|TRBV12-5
CASGLVNRGTSPLHF
TGTGCTAGTGGTTTGGTAAACAGGGGGACTTCACCCCTCCACTTT
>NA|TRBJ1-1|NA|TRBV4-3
CASSQENMNTEAFF
TGCGCCAGCAGCCAAGAAAACATGAACACTGAAGCTTTCTTT
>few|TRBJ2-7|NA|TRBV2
CASTRQINYEQYF
TGTGCCAGCACCCGACAGATCAATTACGAGCAGTACTTC
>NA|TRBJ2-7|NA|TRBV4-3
CASSQDWGAYEQYF
TGCGCCAGCAGCCAAGATTGGGGGGCCTACGAGCAGTACTTC
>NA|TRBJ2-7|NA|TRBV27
CASSLSVLARTYEQYF
TGTGCCAGCAGTTTATCGGTCCTAGCGCGGACCTACGAGCAGTACTTC
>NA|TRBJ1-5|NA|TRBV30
CAWQGSGNQPQHF
TGTGCCTGGCAGGGGAGTGGCAATCAGCCCCAGCATTTT
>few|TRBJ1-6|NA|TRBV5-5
CASSLYSGGNSPLHF
TGTGCCAGCAGCCTGTATTCGGGTGGGAATTCACCCCTCCACTTT
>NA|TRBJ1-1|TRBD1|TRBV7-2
CASSFQSRGRRNTEAFF
TGTGCCAGCAGCTTCCAATCCAGGGGGCGAAGGAACACTGAAGCTTTCTTT
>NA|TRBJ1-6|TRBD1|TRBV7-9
CASSLALGGEGANSPLHF
TGTGCCAGCAGCTTAGCGCTCGGGGGCGAGGGGGCTAATTCACCCCTCCACTTT
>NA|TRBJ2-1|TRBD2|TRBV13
CASSLGLAGPNEQFF
TGTGCCAGCAGCTTAGGGCTAGCGGGTCCCAATGAGCAGTTCTTC
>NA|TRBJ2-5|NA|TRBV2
CASSEVSSGGETQYF
TGTGCCAGCAGTGAAGTCAGCTCAGGGGGGGAGACCCAGTACTTC
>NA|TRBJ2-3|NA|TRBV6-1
CASSEVRSTDTQYF
TGTGCCAGCAGTGAAGTCCGTAGCACAGATACGCAGTATTTT
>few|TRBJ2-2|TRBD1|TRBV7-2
CASSPDRYTGELFF
TGTGCCAGCAGCCCGGACAGGTACACCGGGGAGCTGTTTTTT
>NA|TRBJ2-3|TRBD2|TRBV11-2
CASSPWARGGLADTQYF
TGTGCCAGCAGCCCCTGGGCCCGGGGGGGCCTTGCAGATACGCAGTATTTT
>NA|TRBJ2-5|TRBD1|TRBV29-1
CSADSAGQGQETQYF
TGCAGCGCCGACTCGGCGGGACAGGGGCAAGAGACCCAGTACTTC
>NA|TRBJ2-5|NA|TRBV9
CASSPRQQETQYF
TGTGCCAGCAGCCCGAGACAGCAAGAGACCCAGTACTTC
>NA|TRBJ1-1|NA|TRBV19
CASLLGQNTEAFF
TGTGCCAGTCTTCTGGGGCAGAACACTGAAGCTTTCTTT
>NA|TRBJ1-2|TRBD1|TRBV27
CASGGTGPNYGYTF
TGTGCCAGCGGGGGGACAGGCCCCAACTATGGCTACACCTTC
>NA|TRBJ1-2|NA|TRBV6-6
CASSNSPSYGYTF
TGTGCCAGCAGTAATTCACCCAGCTATGGCTACACCTTC
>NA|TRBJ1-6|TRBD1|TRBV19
CASSIIVVDRDLKPLHF
TGTGCCAGTAGTATTATCGTCGTGGACAGGGACCTGAAACCCCTCCACTTT
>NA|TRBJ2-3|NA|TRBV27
CASSPVRPAEGDTQYF
TGTGCCAGCAGTCCCGTCCGACCCGCCGAGGGAGATACGCAGTATTTT
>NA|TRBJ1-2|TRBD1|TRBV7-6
CASSLTTGRGNGYTF
TGTGCCAGCAGCTTAACGACAGGGCGGGGTAATGGCTACACCTTC
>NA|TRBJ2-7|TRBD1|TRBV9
CASSVEQGGPLAGEQYF
TGTGCCAGCAGCGTAGAACAGGGGGGACCGTTAGCAGGGGAGCAGTACTTC
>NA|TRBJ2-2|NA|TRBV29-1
CSVGRVLTGELFF
TGCAGCGTCGGGCGGGTTCTCACCGGGGAGCTGTTTTTT
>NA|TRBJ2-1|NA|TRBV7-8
CASSPILTSIYNEQFF
TGTGCCAGCAGCCCCATTCTGACTTCCATCTACAATGAGCAGTTCTTC
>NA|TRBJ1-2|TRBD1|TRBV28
CASSLLITGVVYGYTF
TGTGCCAGCAGTCTCCTTATTACAGGGGTGGTCTATGGCTACACCTTC
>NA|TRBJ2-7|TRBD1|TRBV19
CASSIRAGGNEQYF
TGTGCCAGTAGTATCCGGGCAGGGGGCAACGAGCAGTACTTC
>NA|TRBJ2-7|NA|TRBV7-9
CASSLSDTTYEQYF
TGTGCCAGCAGCCTATCGGACACCACCTACGAGCAGTACTTC
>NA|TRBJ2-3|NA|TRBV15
CATSKEGLTDTQYF
TGTGCCACCAGCAAAGAGGGCTTGACAGATACGCAGTATTTT
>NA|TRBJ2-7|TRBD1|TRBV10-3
CAISVTFGTGAYEQYF
TGTGCCATCAGTGTAACCTTCGGGACAGGTGCCTACGAGCAGTACTTC
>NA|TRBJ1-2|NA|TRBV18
CASSPPISAGYGYTF
TGTGCCAGCTCACCACCGATCTCGGCAGGCTATGGCTACACCTTC
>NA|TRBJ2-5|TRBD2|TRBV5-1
CASSRSLVAGQETQYF
TGCGCCAGCAGCCGATCTTTGGTAGCGGGCCAAGAGACCCAGTACTTC
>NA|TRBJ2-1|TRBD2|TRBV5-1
CASSSGLAGGYNEQFF
TGCGCCAGCAGCTCCGGACTAGCGGGGGGGTACAATGAGCAGTTCTTC
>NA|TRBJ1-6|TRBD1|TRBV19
CASSARGTGVASYNSPLHF
TGTGCCAGTAGTGCCCGTGGGACAGGGGTCGCTTCCTATAATTCACCCCTCCACTTT
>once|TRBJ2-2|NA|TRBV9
CASSVRSGNTGELFF
TGTGCCAGCAGCGTTCGGAGCGGTAACACCGGGGAGCTGTTTTTT
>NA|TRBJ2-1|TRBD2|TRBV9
CASSKRLAGGDNEQFF
TGTGCCAGCAGCAAACGTTTAGCGGGGGGAGACAATGAGCAGTTCTTC
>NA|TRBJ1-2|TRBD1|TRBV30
CAWSVGQGLQYGYTF
TGTGCCTGGAGTGTCGGACAGGGTTTGCAGTATGGCTACACCTTC
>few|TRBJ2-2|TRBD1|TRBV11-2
CASSEDRGFVGGELFF
TGTGCCAGCAGCGAAGACAGGGGGTTCGTTGGGGGGGAGCTGTTTTTT
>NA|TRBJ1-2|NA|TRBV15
CATSRDLGGQLGYTF
TGTGCCACCAGCAGAGATCTAGGGGGTCAGTTGGGCTACACCTTC
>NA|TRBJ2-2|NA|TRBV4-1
CASSQGGTGELFF
TGCGCCAGCAGCCAAGGAGGGACCGGGGAGCTGTTTTTT
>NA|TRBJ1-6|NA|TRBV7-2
CASSSLSGSNSPLHF
TGTGCCAGCAGCTCCCTGTCAGGGTCGAATTCACCCCTCCACTTT
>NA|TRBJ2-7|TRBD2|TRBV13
CASSTQTSGFSYEQYF
TGTGCCAGCAGCACCCAGACTAGCGGGTTCTCCTACGAGCAGTACTTC
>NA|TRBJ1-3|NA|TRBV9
CASSSHRVGNTIYF
TGTGCCAGCAGCTCCCACAGGGTCGGAAACACCATATATTTT